These T cell receptor beta chains were read from a single sample in a study of blood T cell repertoires in COVID-19. Sequencing was performed with immunoSEQ multiplex PCR; in TCRdb, only in-frame clones are kept and a portion is missing. The sample has under 200,000 clones, 86% seen once. Sequencing was performed on peripheral blood. The receptors come from a man in his 70s with acute or convalescent COVID-19. Each CDR3 is given with its conserved first and last residue. The D gene is left open where the match is weak. Rows may omit the clone size; those that give it use once, few, many or a size class.

size: NA; J: TRBJ2-7; V: TRBV6-2/TRBV6-3; D: NA; DNA: TGTGCCAGCAGTTTTACCAGCGGCTCCGAGCAGTACTTC; CDR3: CASSFTSGSEQYF
size: NA; J: TRBJ2-5; V: TRBV6-5; D: TRBD1; DNA: TGTGCCAGCGGCCGACAGGGGACCCAGTACTTC; CDR3: CASGRQGTQYF
size: NA; J: TRBJ1-4; V: TRBV6-4; D: NA; DNA: TGTGCCAGCAGGACGAGCCTGGGCTATCCCGAAAAACTGTTTTTT; CDR3: CASRTSLGYPEKLFF
size: few; J: TRBJ2-5; V: TRBV2; D: TRBD1; DNA: TGTGCCAGCACGTGGGACAGGGGACAGGAGACCCAGTACTTC; CDR3: CASTWDRGQETQYF
size: NA; J: TRBJ1-1; V: TRBV7-9; D: TRBD1; DNA: TGTGCCAGCAGCTGGACAGGGGCTACTCGGACTGAAGCTTTCTTT; CDR3: CASSWTGATRTEAFF
size: NA; J: TRBJ2-3; V: TRBV18; D: NA; DNA: TGTGCCAGCTCCGCCGAGGGACAAGACACAGATACGCAGTATTTT; CDR3: CASSAEGQDTDTQYF
size: NA; J: TRBJ2-5; V: TRBV5-4; D: TRBD2; DNA: TGTGCCAGCACCTCTAGCGGGAGGGGAGAGACCCAGTACTTC; CDR3: CASTSSGRGETQYF
size: once; J: TRBJ2-7; V: TRBV28; D: NA; DNA: TGTGCCAGCAGCCCATTTGACGGGGAAGTATCCTACGAGCAGTACTTC; CDR3: CASSPFDGEVSYEQYF
size: NA; J: TRBJ1-1; V: TRBV27; D: NA; DNA: TGTGCCAGCAGTTTATGGCGGGGGGCTGAAGCTTTCTTT; CDR3: CASSLWRGAEAFF
size: NA; J: TRBJ1-5; V: TRBV6-5; D: NA; DNA: TGTGCCAGCATATACTCCCGGACGGGAACCAATCAGCCCCAGCATTTT; CDR3: CASIYSRTGTNQPQHF
size: NA; J: TRBJ1-6; V: TRBV28; D: NA; DNA: TGTGCCAGCAGTCTGGAGTCACCCCTCCACTTT; CDR3: CASSLESPLHF
size: few; J: TRBJ1-6; V: TRBV6-5; D: NA; DNA: TGTGCCAGCAGTTACTCGAGTCTAGCGGTCGATTCACCCCTCCACTTT; CDR3: CASSYSSLAVDSPLHF
size: NA; J: TRBJ2-1; V: TRBV3-1/TRBV3-2; D: TRBD2; DNA: TGTGCCAGCAGCCAAACTAGCGGAGGGTACAATGAGCAGTTCTTC; CDR3: CASSQTSGGYNEQFF
size: NA; J: TRBJ2-1; V: TRBV24-1; D: TRBD1; DNA: TGTGCCACCAGTGACCCCCGACAGGGGGAAAATGAGCAGTTCTTC; CDR3: CATSDPRQGENEQFF
size: NA; J: TRBJ1-2; V: TRBV5-1; D: TRBD1; DNA: TGCGCCAGCAGCTTGGGGACAGGGTTTGGGGTTAACTATGGCTACACCTTC; CDR3: CASSLGTGFGVNYGYTF
size: NA; J: TRBJ2-7; V: TRBV21-1; D: NA; DNA: TGTGCCAGCAGCAAGATTATTGAGACAGACGACTCCTACGAGCAGTACTTC; CDR3: CASSKIIETDDSYEQYF